This T cell receptor beta chain was profiled in a study of control samples from healthy donors and cancer patients. This clone came up a few times. This table comes from immunoSEQ multiplex PCR, and its TCRdb copy is limited to in-frame clones, with some not included. The sample consists of 100,000 to 150,000 clones, under 95% of them appearing once. Per the germline V gene, CDR1 is MRHNA and CDR2 is SNTAGT. The CDR3 length is 15 residues. V lost 5 bases to trimming and J lost 8 bases; unmatched junction nucleotides: 9. The receptor's source is a young man in good health. The chain employs TRBV6-4 and TRBJ2-1; 10 nucleotides agree with TRBD1. The sample comprised blood. The CDR3 DNA is TGTGCCAGCAGTTCCGGGACAGGGGAAGTGGATGAGCAGTTCTTC. As protein: CASSSGTGEVDEQFF.